This TCR beta chain was recovered during a study of blood T cells in healthy people across ages. The use of a sample-barcoded 5' primer and a J-beta primer mix characterized a second PCR of about 6 to 12 cycles. TCRdb fed the 5' RACE reads into MiXCR, producing one record per CDR3 protein. This sample has hundreds of thousands of distinct CDR3 sequences, with 25% found just once. Peripheral blood samples of around 9.5 milliliters were drawn from each donor. The germline gives CDR1 MGHRA, CDR2 YSYEKL. V shed 4 bases and J shed 3 bases, with 18 bases lying between them. This CDR3 is built from 16 residues. Another study also made use of these data, one on T cells of mothers and their children. This second report adds: The authors used all extracted RNA for cDNA synthesis, at 1.5 ug per 15 ul. Every mother produced more than 9.5 million TCR beta CDR3 reads, whereas every child provided several million.

The gene calls are TRBV4-1 and TRBJ1-1; possibly TRBD1 for D (5 bases). This clonotype was sampled from a boy aged 5 to 17 in good health. The sequencing input was blood. CDR3 residues: CASSRLRDPGDTEAFF. Written as DNA, the CDR3 is TGCGCCAGCAGCCGCCTCCGGGACCCGGGGGACACTGAAGCTTTCTTT.